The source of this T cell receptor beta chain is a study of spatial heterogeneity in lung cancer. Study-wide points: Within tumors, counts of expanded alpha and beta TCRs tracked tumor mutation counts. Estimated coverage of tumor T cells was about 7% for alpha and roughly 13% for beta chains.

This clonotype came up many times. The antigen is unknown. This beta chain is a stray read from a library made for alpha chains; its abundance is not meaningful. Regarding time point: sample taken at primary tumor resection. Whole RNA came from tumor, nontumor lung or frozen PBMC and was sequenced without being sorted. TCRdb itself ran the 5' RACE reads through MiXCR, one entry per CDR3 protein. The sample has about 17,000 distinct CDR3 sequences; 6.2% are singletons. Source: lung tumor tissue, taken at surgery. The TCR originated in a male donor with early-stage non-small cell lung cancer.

CDR3 nucleotides: TGTGCCAGCAGTTACGGAAACAGGGGAGGACCCCTTGAAGCTTTCTTT. Its translation: CASSYGNRGGPLEAFF. This chain uses TRBV6-2 or TRBV6-3 with TRBJ1-1, with TRBD1 matching over 7 bases. This CDR3 has 16 amino acids. Looked up from germline, CDR1 is MNHEY and CDR2 is SVGEGT. J was trimmed by 7 bases and V by 2 bases; bases with no gene match: 13.